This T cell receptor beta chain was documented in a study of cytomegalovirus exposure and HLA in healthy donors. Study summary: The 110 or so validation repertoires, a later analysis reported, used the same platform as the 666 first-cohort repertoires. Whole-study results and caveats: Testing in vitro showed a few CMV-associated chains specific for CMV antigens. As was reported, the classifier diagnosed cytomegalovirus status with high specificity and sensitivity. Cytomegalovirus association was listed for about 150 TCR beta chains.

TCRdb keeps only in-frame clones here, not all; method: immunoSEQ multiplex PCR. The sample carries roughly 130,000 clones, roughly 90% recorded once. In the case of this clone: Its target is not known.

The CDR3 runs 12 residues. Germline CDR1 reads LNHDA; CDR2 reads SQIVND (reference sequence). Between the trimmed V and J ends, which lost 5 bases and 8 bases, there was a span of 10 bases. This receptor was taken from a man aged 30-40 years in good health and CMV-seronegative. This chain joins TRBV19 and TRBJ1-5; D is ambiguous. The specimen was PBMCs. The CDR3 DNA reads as TGTGCCAGTAGTCTCGGGGAGAAGCCCCAGCATTTT. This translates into CASSLGEKPQHF. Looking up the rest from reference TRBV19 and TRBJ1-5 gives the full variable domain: DGGITQSPKYLFRKEGQNVTLSCEQNLNHDAMYWYRQDPGQGLRLIYYSQIVNDFQKGDIAEGYSVSREKKESFPLTVTSAQKNPTAFYLCASSLGEKPQHFGDGTRLSIL.